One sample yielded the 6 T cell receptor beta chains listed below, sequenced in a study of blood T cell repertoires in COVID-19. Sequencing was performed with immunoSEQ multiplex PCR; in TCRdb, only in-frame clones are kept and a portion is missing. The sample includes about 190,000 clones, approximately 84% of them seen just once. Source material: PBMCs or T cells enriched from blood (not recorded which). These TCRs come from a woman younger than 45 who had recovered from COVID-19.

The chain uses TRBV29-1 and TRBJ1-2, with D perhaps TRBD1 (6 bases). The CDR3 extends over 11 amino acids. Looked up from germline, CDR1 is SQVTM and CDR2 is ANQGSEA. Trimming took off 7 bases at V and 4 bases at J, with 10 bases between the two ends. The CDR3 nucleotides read TGCAGCGGTGGGGGCCCCTATGGCTACACCTTC. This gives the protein CSGGGPYGYTF.

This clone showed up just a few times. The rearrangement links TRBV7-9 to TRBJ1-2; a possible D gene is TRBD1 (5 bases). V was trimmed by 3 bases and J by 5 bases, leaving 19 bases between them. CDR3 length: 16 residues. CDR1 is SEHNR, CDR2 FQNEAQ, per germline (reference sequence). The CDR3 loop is CASSLRPRDSEYGYTF. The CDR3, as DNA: TGTGCCAGCAGCTTGCGCCCCCGGGACTCCGAGTATGGCTACACCTTC. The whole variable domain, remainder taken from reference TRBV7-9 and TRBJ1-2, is DTGVSQNPRHKITKRGQNVTFRCDPISEHNRLYWYRQTLGQGPEFLTYFQNEAQLEKSRLLSDRFSAERPKGSFSTLEIQRTEQGDSAMYLCASSLRPRDSEYGYTFGSGTRLTVV.

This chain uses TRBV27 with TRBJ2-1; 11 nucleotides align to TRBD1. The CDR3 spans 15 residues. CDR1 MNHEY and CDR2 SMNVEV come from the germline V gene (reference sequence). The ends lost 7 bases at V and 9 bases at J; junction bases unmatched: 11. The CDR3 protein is CASNFGQGARGEQFF. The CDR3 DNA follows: TGTGCCAGCAATTTTGGACAGGGGGCGCGAGGTGAGCAGTTCTTC.

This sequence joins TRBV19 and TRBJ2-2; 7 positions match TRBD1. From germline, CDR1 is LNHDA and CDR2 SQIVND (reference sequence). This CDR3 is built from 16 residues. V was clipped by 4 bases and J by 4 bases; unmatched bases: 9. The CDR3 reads CASSSVQGMGTGELFF. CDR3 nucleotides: TGTGCCAGTAGTAGCGTACAGGGGATGGGCACCGGGGAGCTGTTTTTT.

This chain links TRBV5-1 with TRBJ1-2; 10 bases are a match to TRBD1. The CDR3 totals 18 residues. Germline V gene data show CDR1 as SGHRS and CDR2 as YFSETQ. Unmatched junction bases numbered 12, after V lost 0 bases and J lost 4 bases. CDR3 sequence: CASSLASKDRGIIYGYTF. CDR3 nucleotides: TGCGCCAGCAGCTTGGCCTCCAAGGACAGGGGGATCATCTATGGCTACACCTTC.

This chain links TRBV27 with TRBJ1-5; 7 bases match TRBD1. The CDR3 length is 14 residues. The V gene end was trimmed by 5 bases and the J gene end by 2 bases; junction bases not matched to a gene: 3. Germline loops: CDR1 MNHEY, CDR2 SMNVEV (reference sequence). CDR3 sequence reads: CASSRQGGNQPQHF. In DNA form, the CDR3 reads TGTGCCAGCAGTCGACAGGGTGGCAATCAGCCCCAGCATTTT.